Below, one TCR beta chain is given with its context. Germline V lookup: CDR1 SGHTA, CDR2 FQGNSA. The trim removed 5 bases at V and 15 bases at J, leaving 9 bases unmatched. CDR3 length: 13 amino acids. The entry originates in a study of blood T cell repertoires in COVID-19. Data came from immunoSEQ multiplex PCR; TCRdb stores just in-frame clones and leaves some out. The profile shows just over 35,000 clones, over 75% of them singletons. V gene TRBV7-2 combines with J gene TRBJ2-3, with 12 positions matching TRBD2. The source is a human donor in a cohort sampled during active or convalescent COVID-19. The donor label of this sample is uncertain. Specimen: peripheral blood. The CDR3 loop reads CASSPGLAGTLYF. The CDR3 nucleotides read TGTGCCAGCAGCCCAGGACTAGCGGGGACCCTCTATTTT.